Shown below are 24 T cell receptor beta chains from a single sample sequenced in a study of blood T cell repertoires in COVID-19. Profiling relied on immunoSEQ multiplex PCR, and the TCRdb table lists in-frame clones only, not all of them. The sample has about 140,000 clones, approximately 84% seen once. Sequencing was done on a sample of peripheral blood. Receptors originate from a human donor in a cohort sampled during active COVID-19.

This clone occurred a few times. The chain has TRBV11-2 and TRBJ1-6, with D hard to call. Germline-derived CDR1 and CDR2 are SGHAT and FQNNGV. The V end lost 3 bases, the J end lost 8 bases, and 5 bases lay between the germline ends. This CDR3 is 12 amino acids long. The DNA for the CDR3 is TGTGCCAGCAGCTTTTCTTATTCACCCCTCCACTTT. Translation gives CASSFSYSPLHF.

The gene calls are TRBV19 and TRBJ2-3; 11 bases are a match to TRBD2. The CDR3 contains 15 residues. Per germline, CDR1 LNHDA and CDR2 SQIVND (reference sequence). The V gene end was trimmed by 4 bases and the J gene end by 1 base; junction bases not matched to a gene: 1. The CDR3 bases are TGTGCCAGTAGTACGGGACTAGCGGGCACAGATACGCAGTATTTT. Residues: CASSTGLAGTDTQYF.

This chain connects TRBV29-1 to TRBJ1-4; TRBD1 matches 12 bases. The CDR3 is 14 amino acids. V was clipped by 4 bases and J by 7 bases; unmatched bases: 4. The V gene's germline CDR1 is SQVTM and CDR2 ANQGSEA. CDR3 protein: CSVVPGQGAEKLFF. Written as DNA, the CDR3 is TGCAGCGTTGTCCCGGGACAGGGGGCTGAAAAACTGTTTTTT.

This clone showed up just once. The rearrangement joins TRBV6-5 to TRBJ1-6, with a tentative D call TRBD1 (5 bases). Germline V lookup: CDR1 MNHEY, CDR2 SVGAGI. Trimming took 0 bases from V and 5 from J, leaving 8 bases between them. The CDR3 covers 15 residues. DNA of the CDR3: TGTGCCAGCAGTTACTCCGCAGGGAATAATTCACCCCTCCACTTT. This gives the protein CASSYSAGNNSPLHF.

This chain connects TRBV5-1 to TRBJ2-3; tentative D call: TRBD2 (6 bases). The CDR3 has 18 amino acids. V was shortened by 4 bases and J by 2 bases, with 23 bases between the two germline ends. Germline CDR1 and CDR2: SGHRS and YFSETQ. In nucleotides, the CDR3 is TGCGCCAGCAGCCACCAATACCCACGGGAGCAGATCACAGATACGCAGTATTTT. This translates into CASSHQYPREQITDTQYF. Supplemented by reference TRBV5-1 and TRBJ2-3, the full variable domain reads KAGVTQTPRYLIKTRGQQVTLSCSPISGHRSVSWYQQTPGQGLQFLFEYFSETQRNKGNFPGRFSGRQFSNSRSEMNVSTLELGDSALYLCASSHQYPREQITDTQYFGPGTRLTVL.

This clone was counted a few times. The chain joins TRBV6-1 to TRBJ1-2, with D hard to call. The CDR3 is made up of 11 amino acids. V lost 2 bases and J lost 9, with 7 bases in between. In germline, CDR1 is MNHNS, CDR2 SASEGT. In DNA form, the CDR3 reads TGTGCCAGCAGTGAAAGCACCCGCTACACCTTC. Its translation is CASSESTRYTF.

The gene calls are TRBV7-2 and TRBJ1-5; D not certain. Trimming removed 2 bases at V and 2 bases at J, with 10 bases between. Looked up from germline, CDR1 is SGHTA and CDR2 is FQGNSA. The CDR3 is 15 residues long. CDR3 in DNA: TGTGCCAGCAGCTTAAGAGCCCTGGGCAATCAGCCCCAGCATTTT. It specifies CASSLRALGNQPQHF.

The chain couples TRBV3-1 (or the pseudogene TRBV3-2) to TRBJ2-2; 8 bases align to TRBD2. The CDR3 sequence is 16 residues long. Looked up from germline, CDR1 is LGHDT and CDR2 is YNNKEL (reference sequence). Trimming removed 2 bases from V and 0 bases from J; junction bases left unmatched: 2. The DNA of the CDR3 is TGTGCCAGCAGCCAAATAGCGGGGACGAACACCGGGGAGCTGTTTTTT. Protein: CASSQIAGTNTGELFF.

The chain carries TRBV6-5 and TRBJ2-1, with TRBD2 as a possible D gene (6 bases). This CDR3 has 15 amino acids. CDR1 is MNHEY and CDR2 is SVGAGI in the germline V gene. The V gene lost 3 bases and the J gene lost 0 bases, with 9 bases spanning the gap. CDR3 amino acids: CASSYRTTSYNEQFF. The DNA for the CDR3 is TGTGCCAGCAGTTATAGGACTACCTCCTACAATGAGCAGTTCTTC.

The J gene is TRBJ2-1, the V gene TRBV7-2; weak D call: TRBD2 (5 bases). Germline-derived CDR1 and CDR2 are SGHTA and FQGNSA. Deletions cut 5 bases from V and 0 bases from J, with 11 bases between. The length of the CDR3 is 15 residues. CDR3 nucleotide sequence: TGTGCCAGCAGCAGAAGCGGCAGCTCCTACAATGAGCAGTTCTTC. Encoded protein: CASSRSGSSYNEQFF.

The CDR3 bases are TGTGCCAGCTCACCGCAACAGGGGTACGAGGAGACCCAGTACTTC. Translating gives CASSPQQGYEETQYF. The chain uses TRBV18 and TRBJ2-5, with 7 bases lining up with TRBD1. This CDR3 has 15 residues. The germline V gene has CDR1 KGHSH and CDR2 LQKENI. After removal of 3 bases from V and 5 bases from J, the junction contained 9 bases not matched to a gene.

The rearrangement joins TRBV5-1 to TRBJ2-2, with 9 bases identical to TRBD2. CDR3 length equals 16 residues. After removal of 0 bases from V and 8 bases from J, the junction contained 8 bases not matched to a gene. CDR1 is SGHRS and CDR2 is YFSETQ in the germline V gene. This chain's CDR3 is CASSLESGGTYGELFF. CDR3 sequence (DNA): TGCGCCAGCAGCTTGGAGAGCGGGGGGACTTATGGGGAGCTGTTTTTT.

DNA of the CDR3: TGTGCCAGCAGCTTCCTAGCGGGGGGAGGCACAGATACGCAGTATTTT. This encodes CASSFLAGGGTDTQYF. The chain couples TRBV7-3 to TRBJ2-3, with 11 bases aligning to TRBD2. This CDR3 comprises 16 residues. Per germline, CDR1 SGHTA and CDR2 FQGTGA. Trimming took 3 bases from V and 1 from J; bases not matched to a gene: 3.

The CDR3 protein is CATSRARGAYEQYF. CDR3 bases: TGTGCCACCAGCAGAGCTCGGGGGGCCTACGAGCAGTACTTC. The gene calls are TRBV15 and TRBJ2-7; TRBD2 aligns across 7 bases. The CDR3 is made up of 14 amino acids. With V trimmed by 1 base and J by 2 bases, 2 bases remained unmatched. Germline-derived CDR1 and CDR2 are LNHNV and YYDKDF (reference sequence). The variable domain in full, completed from reference TRBV15 and TRBJ2-7, reads DAMVIQNPRYQVTQFGKPVTLSCSQTLNHNVMYWYQQKSSQAPKLLFHYYDKDFNNEADTPDNFQSRRPNTSFCFLDIRSPGLGDTAMYLCATSRARGAYEQYFGPGTRLTVT.

This sequence joins TRBV2 and TRBJ1-5; the D gene is possibly TRBD1 (6 bases). Germline V lookup: CDR1 SNHLY, CDR2 FYNNEI. Trimming took off 6 bases at V and 5 bases at J, with 20 bases between the two ends. This CDR3 region has 16 residues. DNA of the CDR3: TGTGCCAGCAGGGGAACAGGGCTACTGTGGGATCAGCCCCAGCATTTT. This gives the protein CASRGTGLLWDQPQHF. Full variable domain (outside the CDR3, taken from reference TRBV2 and TRBJ1-5): EPEVTQTPSHQVTQMGQEVILRCVPISNHLYFYWYRQILGQKVEFLVSFYNNEISEKSEIFDDQFSVERPDGSNFTLKIRSTKLEDSAMYFCASRGTGLLWDQPQHFGDGTRLSIL.

V and J are TRBV4-1 and TRBJ1-1; perhaps TRBD1 as D (6 bases). The CDR3 is 16 residues long. Trimming cost V 1 base and J 2 bases, with 14 bases left between them. The germline CDR1 and CDR2 sequences are MGHRA and YSYEKL. CDR3 sequence (DNA): TGCGCCAGCAGCCAAGTAGGACAGTCAAGAAACACTGAAGCTTTCTTT. This encodes CASSQVGQSRNTEAFF.

This chain joins TRBV7-2 and TRBJ1-5; 8 bases match TRBD1. Germline CDR1 and CDR2: SGHTA and FQGNSA. The CDR3 is made up of 13 amino acids. With 8 bases clipped from V and 7 bases from J, the junction kept 7 bases outside the gene matches. CDR3 residues: CASARGRTQPQHF. As DNA, the CDR3 is TGTGCCAGCGCCAGGGGGCGCACGCAGCCCCAGCATTTT. The variable domain in full, with the rest retrieved from reference TRBV7-2 and TRBJ1-5, is GAGVSQSPSNKVTEKGKDVELRCDPISGHTALYWYRQSLGQGLEFLIYFQGNSAPDKSGLPSDRFSAERTGGSVSTLTIQRTQQEDSAVYLCASARGRTQPQHFGDGTRLSIL.

This sequence joins TRBV7-2 and TRBJ2-3; D is possibly TRBD2 (5 bases). The CDR3 extends over 14 amino acids. Germline CDR1 and CDR2: SGHTA and FQGNSA. V lost 3 bases, J lost 3 bases, and 10 bases lay in between. This CDR3 reads CASSLRVLTDTQYF. The CDR3 nucleotides are TGTGCCAGCAGCTTGAGGGTTTTGACAGATACGCAGTATTTT.

This clone was seen a single time. This chain links TRBV18 with TRBJ1-3; no firm D call. CDR3 length: 16 amino acids. V lost 3 bases, J lost 1 base, and 13 bases lay in between. Germline CDR1 KGHSH, CDR2 LQKENI. CDR3 in DNA: TGTGCCAGCTCACCTTCCCGGGAACTTTCTGGAAACACCATATATTTT. It is translated as CASSPSRELSGNTIYF.

The V gene is TRBV5-6, the J gene TRBJ1-2; the D is unclear. V gave up 0 bases and J gave up 4 bases, with 7 bases separating them. The CDR3 covers 13 residues. Germline V gene data show CDR1 as SGHDT and CDR2 as YYEEEE. The CDR3 protein is CASSLGAIYGYTF. The CDR3 nucleotides are TGTGCCAGCAGCTTGGGGGCCATCTATGGCTACACCTTC.

The rearrangement uses TRBV10-3 and TRBJ2-5, with 11 positions matching TRBD2. With 7 bases clipped from V and 4 bases from J, the junction kept 8 bases outside the gene matches. The CDR3 is made up of 15 amino acids. Germline assignment: CDR1 ENHRY and CDR2 SYGVKD. The CDR3 loop reads CAIKVSGGALETQYF. The CDR3 nucleotides are TGTGCCATCAAAGTTAGCGGGGGGGCATTAGAGACCCAGTACTTC.

This rearrangement joins TRBV5-8 to TRBJ2-7, with D possibly being TRBD1 (6 bases). The CDR3 runs to 16 residues. Germline lookup yields CDR1 SGHTS and CDR2 YDEGEE. V was pared by 2 bases and J by 0 bases, with 15 bases between. CDR3 sequence reads: CASSLWGRGSSYEQYF. The DNA of the CDR3 is TGTGCCAGCAGCTTATGGGGCAGGGGAAGCTCCTACGAGCAGTACTTC. The variable domain in full, completed from reference TRBV5-8 and TRBJ2-7, reads EAGVTQSPTHLIKTRGQQATLRCSPISGHTSVYWYQQALGLGLQFLLWYDEGEERNRGNFPPRFSGRQFPNYSSELNVNALELEDSALYLCASSLWGRGSSYEQYFGPGTRLTVT.

The chain is built from TRBV28 and TRBJ1-5; maybe TRBD1 (5 bases). CDR3 length equals 15 residues. CDR1 is MDHEN, CDR2 SYDVKM, per germline. The V end was cut by 6 bases, the J end by 5 bases, with 17 bases between. CDR3 DNA: TGTGCCAGCAGGTCTACTCGGGGAGGGGATCAGCCCCAGCATTTT. Its translation: CASRSTRGGDQPQHF.

This clone was seen many times. The chain is built from TRBV7-9 and TRBJ1-1; D call uncertain. This CDR3 is 17 amino acids long. V was trimmed by 5 bases and J by 3 bases, leaving 22 bases between them. The germline CDR1 and CDR2 sequences are SEHNR and FQNEAQ (reference sequence). The CDR3 bases are TGTGCCAGCAGCCCACAGACTTTTATGGACGGGGACACTGAAGCTTTCTTT. Its translation: CASSPQTFMDGDTEAFF.